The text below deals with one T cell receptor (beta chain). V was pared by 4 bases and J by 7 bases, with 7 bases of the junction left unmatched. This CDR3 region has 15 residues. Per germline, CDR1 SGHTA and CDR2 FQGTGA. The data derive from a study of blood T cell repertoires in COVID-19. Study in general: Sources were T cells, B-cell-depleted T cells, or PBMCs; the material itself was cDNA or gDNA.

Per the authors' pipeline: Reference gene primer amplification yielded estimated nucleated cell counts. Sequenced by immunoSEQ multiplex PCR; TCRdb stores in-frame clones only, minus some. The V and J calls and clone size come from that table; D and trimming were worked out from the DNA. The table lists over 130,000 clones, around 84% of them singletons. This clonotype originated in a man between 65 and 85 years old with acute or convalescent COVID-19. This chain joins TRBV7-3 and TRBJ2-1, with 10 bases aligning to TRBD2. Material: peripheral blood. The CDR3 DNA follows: TGTGCCAGCAGCTCGGCTAGCGGGAGTAAGAATGAGCAGTTCTTC. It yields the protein CASSSASGSKNEQFF.